Listed below are T cell receptor beta chains from one sample, sequenced in a study of blood T cells in healthy people across ages. From the 5' RACE reads, TCRdb called clonotypes with MiXCR, one entry per CDR3 protein. The sample shows roughly 1.6 million distinct CDR3 sequences, about 35% of them seen only once. Source material: blood. These receptors all stem from a woman in her twenties or thirties in good health. Each CDR3 is given with its conserved first and last residue. D genes are given only for firm matches. Expanded clones get a size class; other rows say once, few or many, or leave the size out.

few,.,TRBJ2-3,TRBV10-3,CAISDSGSTDTQYF,TGTGCCATCAGTGATTCGGGAAGCACAGATACGCAGTATTTT
.,TRBD1,TRBJ1-5,TRBV20-1,CSAVQGQVNQPQHF,TGCAGTGCTGTCCAAGGACAGGTCAATCAGCCCCAGCATTTT
.,.,TRBJ1-6,TRBV3-1,CASTNSGGRSPLHF,TGTGCCAGCACCAACAGCGGCGGCCGGTCACCCCTCCACTTT
few,.,TRBJ1-4,TRBV9,CASSPDQGSLEKLFF,TGTGCCAGCAGCCCTGATCAGGGCTCTCTTGAAAAACTGTTTTTT
.,.,TRBJ2-7,TRBV4-1,CASSQDREGGIVYEQYF,TGCGCCAGCAGCCAAGATAGAGAAGGGGGTATCGTCTACGAGCAGTACTTC
few,.,TRBJ2-1,TRBV5-1,CASSWTLQGSLYNEQFF,TGCGCCAGCAGCTGGACCCTACAGGGATCTTTGTACAATGAGCAGTTCTTC
.,.,TRBJ1-2,TRBV6-5,CASSYQGSDGYTF,TGTGCCAGCAGTTACCAGGGCTCCGATGGCTACACCTTC
.,.,TRBJ2-5,TRBV7-9,CASSRLGRLQETQYF,TGTGCCAGCAGCCGCCTGGGGCGGCTACAAGAGACCCAGTACTTC
few,TRBD2,TRBJ2-1,TRBV3-1,CASSRAGTSGTSEQFF,TGTGCCAGCAGCCGAGCTGGGACTAGCGGGACTAGTGAGCAGTTCTTC
few,TRBD1,TRBJ2-3,TRBV27,CASSFDRGGPDTQYF,TGTGCCAGCAGTTTTGACAGGGGAGGCCCCGATACGCAGTATTTT
.,.,TRBJ1-5,TRBV6-1,CATSPGYPQPQHF,TGTGCCACCAGCCCGGGATATCCTCAGCCCCAGCATTTT
few,.,TRBJ2-7,TRBV10-3,CAIGAGPTYEQYF,TGTGCCATCGGGGCCGGACCAACCTACGAGCAGTACTTC
.,.,TRBJ2-1,TRBV24-1,CATSDLPTGGGNEQFF,TGTGCCACCAGTGATTTGCCCACTGGGGGAGGCAATGAGCAGTTCTTC
few,.,TRBJ2-3,TRBV5-5,CASSLQDGAITDTQYF,TGTGCCAGCAGTTTGCAGGACGGGGCGATCACAGATACGCAGTATTTT
.,.,TRBJ1-4,TRBV30,CAWSGGRMNEKLFF,TGTGCCTGGAGTGGAGGACGGATGAATGAAAAACTGTTTTTT
.,.,TRBJ2-1,TRBV10-3,CAISESRGPTNEQFF,TGTGCCATCAGTGAGTCGCGGGGGCCTACCAATGAGCAGTTCTTC